Described below is a single T cell receptor (beta chain) sequence and its context. The protocol was immunoSEQ multiplex PCR, while the TCRdb copy is restricted to in-frame clones and leaves out a portion. The sample has around 100,000 clones, 85% to 90% seen once; the top ten hold over 6.5%. The data were taken from a study of control samples from healthy donors and cancer patients. The germline gives CDR1 MNHEY, CDR2 SMNVEV (reference sequence). V lost 2 bases and J 0 bases, leaving 8 bases between the germline ends. This CDR3 contains 15 residues. Sequencing was done on a sample of blood. This TCR derives from a man in his thirties or forties in good health. The rearrangement links TRBV27 to TRBJ2-4; D is possibly TRBD2 (6 bases). The CDR3 DNA sequence: TGTGCCAGCAGTTTAGGAGGGGTAGCCAAAAACATTCAGTACTTC. Translated, it gives CASSLGGVAKNIQYF.